This T cell receptor (beta chain) was sequenced in a study of T cells in Graves' hyperthyroidism and ophthalmopathy. General study points: Among thyroid clonotypes expanded above 0.001, most also appeared in blood.

The CDR3 has 18 amino acids. The germline V gene encodes CDR1 MDHEN and CDR2 SYDVKM. The V gene end was trimmed by 5 bases and the J gene end by 4 bases; junction bases not matched to a gene: 12. Amplified regions were TCR beta CDR3 sequences from RNA transcripts. An initial round of RT-PCR targeting the TCR CDR3 relied on the HTBI primer set. Each CDR3 protein gets one entry after TCRdb re-called the multiplex PCR reads with MiXCR. The table has hundreds of thousands of distinct CDR3 sequences, roughly a sixth seen once. In this sample, this clonotype turned up many times. Its matching antigen is unknown. For Graves' hyperthyroidism to be stable, ophthalmopathy could not progress within 18 months. Clinical symptoms, serum thyroxine, TRAb, thyroid ultrasound and orbital computed tomography established diagnosis.

The chain joins TRBV28 to TRBJ2-7, with 15 positions matching TRBD2. The TCR comes from a woman under 30 with Graves' hyperthyroidism. The sample was blood. As DNA, the CDR3 is TGTGCCAGCAGTCCCCGCCATCGGACTAGCGGGAGGGCGTACGAGCAGTACTTC. Protein sequence: CASSPRHRTSGRAYEQYF.